These 19 T cell receptor beta chains came from one sample sequenced in a study of shared clonotypes between healthy human individuals (dated by TCRdb to about 2020). The receptor library was made with the immunoSEQ multiplex PCR assay. The immuneACCESS repertoire file appears here via TCRdb, limited to in-frame rearrangements. These files lack a portion of the clones; in checked studies, under half of the deficit traces to unresolved V genes, and the cause of the others is not known. Recorded for this sample are 450,000 to 500,000 clones; almost 80% of them occurred a single time. The ten biggest clones cover around 12% of the sample. Sequenced sample: PBMCs. All receptors derive from a woman between 40 and 55 years old in good health. Some clones in this sample may be carry-over from other donors' samples.

This sequence joins TRBV29-1 and TRBJ1-1, with D tentatively TRBD1 (6 bases). V was clipped by 4 bases and J by 3 bases, with 9 bases between them. The CDR3 totals 12 residues. CDR1 and CDR2 (germline): SQVTM, ANQGSEA. The CDR3 loop reads CSVGGQYTEAFF. The CDR3 bases are TGCAGCGTTGGCGGACAGTACACTGAAGCTTTCTTT.

This clone was seen repeatedly, ten times or more. The chain combines TRBV7-9 with TRBJ1-2, with D unclear. The CDR3 contains 11 residues. Germline lookup yields CDR1 SEHNR and CDR2 FQNEAQ (reference sequence). The V end lost 2 bases, the J end lost 8 bases, and 6 bases lay between the germline ends. For the CDR3, the DNA is TGTGCCAGCAGCTTATCGGGGGGCTACACCTTC. Residues: CASSLSGGYTF.

DNA of the CDR3: TGTGCCAGCAACGTAGCGGGAGGGGCCGGGGAGCTGTTTTTT. Its protein product is CASNVAGGAGELFF. V usage is TRBV7-9 and J usage is TRBJ2-2; 11 bases agree with TRBD2. V lost 7 bases to trimming and J lost 6 bases; unmatched junction nucleotides: 4. Germline loops: CDR1 SEHNR, CDR2 FQNEAQ (reference sequence). This CDR3 is built from 14 residues.

In its sample, this clone was seen once. V and J are TRBV19 and TRBJ2-1; TRBD1 might be the D (5 bases). The CDR3 is 15 amino acids. Trimming pared 0 bases from V and 0 bases from J, leaving 6 bases between. CDR1 is LNHDA, CDR2 SQIVND, per germline (reference sequence). The chain's CDR3 is CASSIDQGSYNEQFF. The DNA of the CDR3 is TGTGCCAGTAGTATAGATCAGGGCTCCTACAATGAGCAGTTCTTC.

V and J are TRBV2 and TRBJ2-7; 12 nucleotides align to TRBD1. Trimming at V came to 6 bases and at J to 3 bases, leaving 3 bases not matched to a gene. The CDR3 has 14 amino acids. Per germline, CDR1 SNHLY and CDR2 FYNNEI. CDR3 bases: TGTGCCAGCAGAGGGGACAGGGGGCTCTACGAGCAGTACTTC. It translates to CASRGDRGLYEQYF. Based on the CDR3 plus reference TRBV2 and TRBJ2-7, the full variable domain is EPEVTQTPSHQVTQMGQEVILRCVPISNHLYFYWYRQILGQKVEFLVSFYNNEISEKSEIFDDQFSVERPDGSNFTLKIRSTKLEDSAMYFCASRGDRGLYEQYFGPGTRLTVT.

In its sample, this clone was seen a few times. V usage is TRBV6-6 and J usage is TRBJ2-7; the D gene is possibly TRBD2 (6 bases). Germline CDR1 MNHNY, CDR2 SVGAGI (reference sequence). This CDR3 contains 14 residues. The V gene lost 6 bases and the J gene lost 0 bases, with 12 bases spanning the gap. The CDR3 sequence is CASSPLGSSYEQYF. CDR3 coding DNA: TGTGCCAGCAGCCCCCTCGGGAGCTCCTACGAGCAGTACTTC.

This chain connects TRBV5-1 to TRBJ2-2; the D call may be TRBD1 or TRBD2 (5 bases each). This CDR3 has 15 residues. Germline V gene sequence: CDR1 SGHRS, CDR2 YFSETQ. With 4 bases removed from V and 2 bases from J, the gap between germline ends came to 12 bases. The CDR3 spells CASSRDAYNTGELFF. The CDR3 DNA reads as TGCGCCAGCAGCCGGGACGCCTACAACACCGGGGAGCTGTTTTTT.

This clone was seen a single time. The V gene is TRBV7-3, the J gene TRBJ2-3; the match to TRBD2 covers 9 bases. V lost 3 bases and J lost 1; bases outside the gene matches: 5. CDR1 SGHTA and CDR2 FQGTGA come from the germline V gene. The CDR3 is made up of 16 amino acids. Here the CDR3 DNA reads TGTGCCAGCAGCTTGGCGGGAGGGCCGGGCACAGATACGCAGTATTTT. As protein: CASSLAGGPGTDTQYF.

J is TRBJ2-1 and V is TRBV6-6; D is possibly TRBD2 (6 bases). Germline V lookup: CDR1 MNHNY, CDR2 SVGAGI (reference sequence). CDR3 size: 14 residues. V shed 6 bases and J shed 7 bases, with 16 bases lying between them. The CDR3 DNA is TGTGCCAGCAGATCCGGACGGGCGGGAAATGAGCAGTTCTTC. Residues: CASRSGRAGNEQFF.

The rearrangement links TRBV5-1 to TRBJ2-1, with 11 nucleotides matching TRBD2. Germline values: CDR1 SGHRS, CDR2 YFSETQ. The CDR3 totals 16 residues. V lost 4 bases to trimming and J lost 4 bases; unmatched junction nucleotides: 7. This CDR3 reads CASSGIAGGAYNEQFF. The CDR3 coding sequence is TGCGCCAGCAGCGGTATAGCGGGAGGGGCGTACAATGAGCAGTTCTTC.

This clone has just a few counts. This sample includes further DNA sequences coding for the same CDR3. This rearrangement joins TRBV2 to TRBJ2-1, with 8 bases fitting TRBD2. Trimming cost V 4 bases and J 7 bases; bases outside gene matches: 6. The CDR3 spans 14 residues. Germline V gene sequence: CDR1 SNHLY, CDR2 FYNNEI. CDR3 nucleotide sequence: TGTGCCAGCAGTGTCGAGCGGGAGTCGAATGAGCAGTTCTTC. This encodes CASSVERESNEQFF.

The V call is TRBV6-1, the J call TRBJ1-2; D is unresolved. This CDR3 contains 13 residues. Germline CDR1 MNHNS, CDR2 SASEGT. V lost 0 bases and J lost 8, with 10 bases in between. Here the CDR3 reads CASSEALLGGYTF. Written as DNA, the CDR3 is TGTGCCAGCAGTGAAGCGCTTTTGGGGGGCTACACCTTC.

The V and J genes are TRBV28 and TRBJ2-3; 10 bases match TRBD1. Losses at the gene ends were 7 bases for V and 2 bases for J; bases not matched to a gene: 9. CDR3 size: 16 residues. Germline V gene lookup returns CDR1 MDHEN and CDR2 SYDVKM. Written as DNA, the CDR3 is TGTGCCAGCACCACCCCCGGGACAGGGGTCACAGATACGCAGTATTTT. It yields the protein CASTTPGTGVTDTQYF. The full variable domain, in which reference TRBV28 and TRBJ2-3 provide the parts outside the CDR3, is DVKVTQSSRYLVKRTGEKVFLECVQDMDHENMFWYRQDPGLGLRLIYFSYDVKMKEKGDIPEGYSVSREKKERFSLILESASTNQTSMYLCASTTPGTGVTDTQYFGPGTRLTVL.

The chain recombines TRBV7-6 with TRBJ2-1; a weak D match, TRBD2 (6 bases). V was clipped by 4 bases and J by 10 bases, with 11 bases between them. The V gene's germline CDR1 is SGHVS and CDR2 FNYEAQ. The CDR3 runs 12 residues. The DNA for the CDR3 is TGTGCCAGCAGCTCCGGGGGAGGCGAGCAGTTCTTC. Its protein product is CASSSGGGEQFF.

CDR3: CAWSPGLAGRRLYF. CDR3 nucleotides: TGTGCCTGGAGCCCGGGACTAGCGGGTAGGAGGCTGTACTTC. The chain links TRBV30 to TRBJ2-7; the match to TRBD2 covers 12 bases. V lost 3 bases, J lost 12 bases, and 12 bases stayed unmatched. CDR1 GTSNPN and CDR2 SVGIG come from the germline V gene (reference sequence). The CDR3 contains 14 residues.

This clone has only one observation. The rearrangement uses TRBV28 and TRBJ1-5, with TRBD1 matching over 7 bases. The J segment lost 4 bases and the V segment lost 5 bases, leaving 8 bases of the junction unmatched. Germline CDR1 reads MDHEN; CDR2 reads SYDVKM. The CDR3 has 15 amino acids. The DNA for the CDR3 is TGTGCCAGCAGTCTTCGACAGGGTCTAAATCAGCCCCAGCATTTT. This gives the protein CASSLRQGLNQPQHF.

V and J are TRBV28 and TRBJ2-1; 9 nucleotides align to TRBD1. Trimming took 10 bases from V and 12 from J; bases not matched to a gene: 13. The CDR3 extends over 13 amino acids. Germline V CDR1 and CDR2: MDHEN, SYDVKM. CDR3: CAIGTGPGRPQFF. The CDR3 bases are TGTGCCATCGGGACAGGGCCGGGGCGGCCGCAGTTCTTC.

For this clone: This sample includes further DNA sequences coding for the same CDR3. The gene calls are TRBV7-2 and TRBJ2-7; 11 bases are a match to TRBD2. Germline CDR1 is SGHTA and CDR2 is FQGNSA. J lost 2 bases, V lost 3 bases, and 3 bases had no gene match. The CDR3 is made up of 15 amino acids. The CDR3 DNA follows: TGTGCCAGCAGCTTTGGGACTAGCGGAACCTACGAGCAGTACTTC. Its protein is CASSFGTSGTYEQYF.

This clone was picked up one time. The CDR3 loop reads CASSLGLAGAMETQYF. The DNA for the CDR3 is TGTGCCAGCAGTTTAGGTTTGGCGGGAGCAATGGAGACCCAGTACTTC. The chain couples TRBV28 to TRBJ2-5; TRBD2 agrees at 7 bases. The ends lost 2 bases at V and 5 bases at J; junction bases unmatched: 11. CDR3 length equals 16 residues. CDR1 and CDR2 from the germline V gene are MDHEN and SYDVKM. The full variable domain, with the rest looked up from reference TRBV28 and TRBJ2-5, is DVKVTQSSRYLVKRTGEKVFLECVQDMDHENMFWYRQDPGLGLRLIYFSYDVKMKEKGDIPEGYSVSREKKERFSLILESASTNQTSMYLCASSLGLAGAMETQYFGPGTRLLVL.